This entry describes one T cell receptor (beta chain). This record belongs to a study of blood T cell repertoires in COVID-19. The wider study: Samples representing acute and convalescent COVID-19 were sourced from the United States, Italy and Spain. Sources were T cells, B-cell-depleted T cells, or PBMCs; the material itself was cDNA or gDNA.

Original analysis: By means of reference gene primer amplification, nucleated cell counts were estimated. The data were produced by immunoSEQ multiplex PCR, yet TCRdb's version contains in-frame clones alone and is incomplete. The V and J calls and clone size come from that table; D and trimming were worked out from the DNA. The sample has about 300,000 clones, about nine tenths seen once; the top ten hold approximately 6.8%. This CDR3 has 17 residues. Germline CDR1 and CDR2: SGHRS and YFSETQ. Germline trimming cut 2 bases from V and 5 bases from J; bases unmatched to any gene: 12. The rearrangement uses TRBV5-1 and TRBJ2-3; 9 bases align to TRBD1. The sequenced material came from peripheral blood. This TCR was recovered from a woman in her thirties with COVID-19, enrolled during active disease. In nucleotides, the CDR3 is TGCGCCAGCAGCTTCCCGGACAGGGGAGGGAGCGGAGATACGCAGTATTTT. This gives the protein CASSFPDRGGSGDTQYF.